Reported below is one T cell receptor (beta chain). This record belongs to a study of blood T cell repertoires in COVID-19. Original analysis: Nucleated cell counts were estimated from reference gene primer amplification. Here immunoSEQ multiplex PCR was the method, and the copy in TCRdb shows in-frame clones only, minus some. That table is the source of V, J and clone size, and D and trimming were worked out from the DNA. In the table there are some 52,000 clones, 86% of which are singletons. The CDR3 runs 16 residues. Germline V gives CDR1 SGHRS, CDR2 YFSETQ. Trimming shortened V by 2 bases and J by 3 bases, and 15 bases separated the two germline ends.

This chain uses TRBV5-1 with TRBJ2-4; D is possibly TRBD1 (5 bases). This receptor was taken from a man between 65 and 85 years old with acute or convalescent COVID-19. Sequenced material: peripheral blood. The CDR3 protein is CASSLGVGVNKNIQYF. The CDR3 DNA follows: TGCGCCAGCAGCTTAGGGGTAGGGGTTAACAAAAACATTCAGTACTTC.